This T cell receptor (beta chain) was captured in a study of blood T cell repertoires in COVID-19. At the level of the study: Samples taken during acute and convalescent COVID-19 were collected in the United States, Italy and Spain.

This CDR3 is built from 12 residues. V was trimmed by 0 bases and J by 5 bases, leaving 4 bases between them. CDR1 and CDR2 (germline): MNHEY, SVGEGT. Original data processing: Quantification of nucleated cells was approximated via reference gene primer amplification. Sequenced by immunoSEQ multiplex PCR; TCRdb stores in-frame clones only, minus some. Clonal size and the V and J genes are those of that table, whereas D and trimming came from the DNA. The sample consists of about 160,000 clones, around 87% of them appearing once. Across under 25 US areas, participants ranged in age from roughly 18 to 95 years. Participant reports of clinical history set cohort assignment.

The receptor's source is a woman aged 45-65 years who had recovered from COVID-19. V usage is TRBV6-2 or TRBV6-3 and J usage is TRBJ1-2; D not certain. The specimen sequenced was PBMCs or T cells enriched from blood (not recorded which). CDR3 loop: CASSYSQYGYTF. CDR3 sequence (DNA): TGTGCCAGCAGTTACTCCCAGTATGGCTACACCTTC.